This T cell receptor beta chain comes out of a study of cytotoxic CD8 clonotypes in ibrutinib-treated CLL. Overall study context: Complete response was seen in 2 patients and partial in about 24; approximately 12 progressed and around 14 stayed remitted after a median roughly six years. Mean per-sample yields comprised roughly 280,000 productive templates and roughly 86,000 productive rearrangements. The study, taken as a whole, reports: Clonality grew at ibrutinib response; at progression, it decreased back toward baseline. Private clonotypes, not public ones, expanded at ibrutinib response.

On this clone itself: The antigen is unknown.

The method was immunoSEQ multiplex PCR; TCRdb's version includes in-frame clones alone and lacks a portion of them. This table holds under 150,000 clones, approximately 90% found once. This CDR3 has 14 residues. The ends were cut back, 6 bases at V and 0 bases at J, with 8 bases in the middle. The V gene's germline CDR1 is SGHAT and CDR2 FQNNGV. The material sequenced was PBMCs, taken after 12 months of ibrutinib treatment. The gene calls are TRBV11-2 and TRBJ2-2; D gene ambiguous. The clonotype originates from a human donor with chronic lymphocytic leukemia. The CDR3 protein is CASSTTPNTGELFF. For the CDR3, the DNA is TGTGCCAGCAGTACAACACCGAACACCGGGGAGCTGTTTTTT.